This TCR beta chain was recovered during a study of T-cell reconstitution after alpha-beta-depleted transplantation in children. Study-level points and caveats: At around two months after transplant, the alpha-beta T cells were reportedly derived from several hundred expanded clones that came from non-depleted graft cells. A year had passed since transplant, and T-cell counts and diversity by then came mostly from newly produced T cells.

V dropped 7 bases and J dropped 0 bases, with 6 bases sitting between them. The CDR3 runs to 13 residues. This clonotype turned up a few times. Antigen: not known. The library targeted TCRbeta and was prepared with unique molecular identifiers. MiXCR was run by TCRdb on the PCR reads, yielding one entry per CDR3 protein. Here the sample spans some 200,000 distinct CDR3 sequences, around 8.4% being singletons. The chain employs TRBV12-3 or TRBV12-4 and TRBJ2-2, with D hard to call. This receptor was taken from a male patient aged 2 to 10 who had a stem cell transplant for acute myeloid leukemia, so the T cells may come from the graft donor. The starting material was PBMCs, mostly from graft donor cells, obtained 360 days after TCRalphabeta/CD19-depleted stem cell transplant. CDR3 nucleotide sequence: TGTGCCAGCATTCCCTCGAACACCGGGGAGCTGTTTTTT. This translates into CASIPSNTGELFF.